A single sample is the source of the 30 T cell receptor beta chains below, sequenced in a study of neurological immune-mediated disorders (dated by TCRdb to the late 2010s). Libraries were constructed by 5' RACE. Sequencing relied on an Illumina HiSeq 2500. TCRdb trimmed the raw reads at Q25, called clones with MiXCR and kept productive beta chains. Records with the same CDR3 protein are collapsed into one entry carrying the most frequent genes and DNA. This sample comprises more than 60,000 distinct CDR3 sequences, around 3.8% of them detected only once. The ten top clones hold more than 2% of the sample. What was sequenced was PBMCs. The receptors originated from a woman in her forties or fifties with multiple sclerosis.

The table lists this clonotype with many counts. The CDR3 bases are TGCAGCGTTGGCCCCGGGGGGGGTCAGCCCCAGCATTTT. It encodes CSVGPGGGQPQHF. The chain carries TRBV29-1 and TRBJ1-5, with D perhaps matching TRBD1 (5 bases). V was shortened by 4 bases and J by 6 bases, with 13 bases between the two germline ends. Germline V CDR1 and CDR2: SQVTM, ANQGSEA. This CDR3 is 13 amino acids long.

There are many counts of this clonotype. Mismatch with germline at one junction end may stem from a read error. The genes are TRBV27 and TRBJ1-5; D not certain. CDR1 is MNHEY, CDR2 SMNVEV, per germline (reference sequence). CDR3 length: 14 amino acids. The CDR3 DNA reads TGTGCCAGCAGTTTATCAGGTAGCAATCAGCCCCAGAATTTT. Protein product: CASSLSGSNQPQNF.

There are many counts of this clonotype. This chain links TRBV20-1 with TRBJ2-5, with D uncertain. Germline V lookup: CDR1 DFQATT, CDR2 SNEGSKA (reference sequence). The germline V and J ends were trimmed by 5 bases and 1 base, with 14 bases remaining between them. The CDR3 spans 14 residues. The CDR3 DNA is TGCAGTGCTTCCGTCCCGCAACTCCAAGAGACCCAGTACTTC. Translated, it gives CSASVPQLQETQYF.

The J gene is TRBJ2-1, the V gene TRBV3-1; no reliable D call. The germline V and J ends were trimmed by 0 bases and 5 bases, with 14 bases remaining between them. The CDR3 loop spans 16 amino acids. Germline V gene sequence: CDR1 LGHDT, CDR2 YNNKEL (reference sequence). The CDR3 bases are TGTGCCAGCAGCCAAGATCCTCCTAGAATGAACAATGAGCAGTTCTTC. Translation: CASSQDPPRMNNEQFF.

Many counts were recorded for this clonotype. The chain is built from TRBV7-2 and TRBJ1-1, with a weak D call TRBD1 (5 bases). The germline gives CDR1 SGHTA, CDR2 FQGNSA. The CDR3 is 17 residues long. The V and J ends lost 5 bases and 3 bases respectively, with 22 bases between them. This CDR3 is CASSKGLAGRPDTEAFF. CDR3 in DNA: TGTGCCAGCAGCAAGGGACTAGCGGGACGTCCAGACACTGAAGCTTTCTTT.

The sample holds many counts of this clonotype. The V gene is TRBV20-1, the J gene TRBJ2-3, with 12 bases identical to TRBD2. V lost 1 base and J lost 4; bases outside the gene matches: 9. The CDR3 has 17 amino acids. The germline V gene has CDR1 DFQATT and CDR2 SNEGSKA (reference sequence). In nucleotides, the CDR3 is TGCAGTGCTAGAGCGATCGCTAGCGGGAGGGCAGCAGATACGCAGTATTTT. Amino acids: CSARAIASGRAADTQYF.

At least ten counts were recorded for this clonotype. The genes are TRBV20-1 and TRBJ2-7; 8 nucleotides agree with TRBD1. Unmatched junction bases numbered 6, after V lost 6 bases and J lost 8 bases. There are 11 residues in the CDR3. CDR1 is DFQATT, CDR2 SNEGSKA, per germline (reference sequence). The CDR3 spells CSAPDRDKQYF. The CDR3 DNA follows: TGCAGTGCCCCGGACAGGGACAAGCAGTACTTC.

A few counts support this clonotype. The rearrangement links TRBV20-1 to TRBJ2-5, with a tentative D call TRBD2 (6 bases). This CDR3 contains 13 residues. Germline CDR1 DFQATT, CDR2 SNEGSKA (reference sequence). V was cut by 3 bases and J by 4 bases, with 12 bases left in between. DNA of the CDR3: TGCAGTGCTAGGGAGGGGAGGTCAGAGACCCAGTACTTC. This translates into CSAREGRSETQYF.

This clonotype appeared many times. V and J are TRBV5-1 and TRBJ1-4; D is perhaps TRBD1 (5 bases). The CDR3 is 14 residues long. V was pared by 4 bases and J by 8 bases, with 15 bases between. Germline values: CDR1 SGHRS, CDR2 YFSETQ. The CDR3 loop reads CASSAGASGEKLFF. CDR3 sequence (DNA): TGCGCCAGCAGCGCCGGGGCTAGCGGAGAAAAACTGTTTTTT.

This clonotype was detected a few times. The CDR3 DNA reads TGTGCCACTACGGCAGGGGGAAAAGGAAAACTGTTTTTT. Protein product: CATTAGGKGKLFF. V is TRBV7-9 and J is TRBJ1-4; 7 bases match TRBD1. J was trimmed by 10 bases and V by 10 bases; bases with no gene match: 12. CDR3 length equals 13 residues. Germline V lookup: CDR1 SEHNR, CDR2 FQNEAQ (reference sequence). Based on the CDR3 plus reference TRBV7-9 and TRBJ1-4, the full variable domain is DTGVSQNPRHKITKRGQNVTFRCDPISEHNRLYWYRQTLGQGPEFLTYFQNEAQLEKSRLLSDRFSAERPKGSFSTLEIQRTEQGDSAMYLCATTAGGKGKLFFGSGTQLSVL.

This clonotype was counted at least ten times. V gene TRBV7-9 combines with J gene TRBJ1-5, with TRBD1 as a possible D gene (5 bases). The CDR3 consists of 15 residues. Trimming removed 2 bases at V and 7 bases at J, with 15 bases between. The germline V gene encodes CDR1 SEHNR and CDR2 FQNEAQ (reference sequence). CDR3: CASSLTGTINQPQHF. The CDR3 region has the DNA TGTGCCAGCAGCTTAACCGGGACCATAAACCAGCCCCAGCATTTT.

This clonotype has just a few counts. This chain connects TRBV7-2 to TRBJ2-5; D is uncertain. Germline-derived CDR1 and CDR2 are SGHTA and FQGNSA. Trimming removed 2 bases at V and 3 bases at J, with 13 bases between. CDR3 size: 15 residues. The CDR3 nucleotides are TGTGCCAGCAGCTTAAGGCTTTCAGCCAAAGAGACCCAGTACTTC. Translation gives CASSLRLSAKETQYF.

This clonotype was counted ten times or more. Germline is not matched at one junction end, which may reflect a read error. The genes are TRBV15 and TRBJ1-5; D not certain. This CDR3 is 13 amino acids long. Germline V gene data show CDR1 as LNHNV and CDR2 as YYDKDF (reference sequence). Written as DNA, the CDR3 is TGTGCCACCAGCAGAATTAGCAATCAGCCCCAGAATTTT. This codes for CATSRISNQPQNF.

This clonotype was observed at least ten times. The V gene is TRBV6-5, the J gene TRBJ2-2; a weak D match, TRBD1 (5 bases). There are 17 residues in the CDR3. Trimming left V 2 bases short and J 7 bases short, with 20 bases between. The germline gives CDR1 MNHEY, CDR2 SVGAGI. The chain's CDR3 is CASSYRGRSLAGGELFF. The CDR3 DNA reads TGTGCCAGCAGTTACAGGGGAAGGAGCTTGGCTGGCGGGGAGCTGTTTTTT.

This clonotype was observed at least ten times. This chain connects TRBV29-1 to TRBJ1-5, with D possibly matching TRBD1 (5 bases). CDR1 and CDR2 (germline): SQVTM, ANQGSEA. This CDR3 has 13 amino acids. V lost 4 bases, J lost 6 bases, and 13 bases lay in between. The CDR3 bases are TGCAGCGTTGCAGGGTTGCCGGGTCAGCCCCAGCATTTT. Translated, it gives CSVAGLPGQPQHF.

This clonotype was picked up many times. This chain links TRBV5-1 with TRBJ1-5, with no clear D. V gave up 4 bases and J gave up 4 bases, with 9 bases separating them. From germline, CDR1 is SGHRS and CDR2 YFSETQ. CDR3 length: 13 residues. The CDR3 here is CASSLDTNQPQHF. Here the CDR3 DNA reads TGCGCCAGCAGCCTCGACACGAATCAGCCCCAGCATTTT.

This clonotype is termed medium-sized. The chain combines TRBV11-2 with TRBJ2-1; the D gene is possibly TRBD1 (6 bases). V shed 1 base and J shed 6 bases, with 7 bases lying between them. The V gene's germline CDR1 is SGHAT and CDR2 FQNNGV. The CDR3 contains 13 residues. This CDR3 is CASSLAGANEQFF. CDR3 nucleotide sequence: TGTGCCAGCAGCTTAGCAGGGGCCAATGAGCAGTTCTTC.

This clonotype was seen repeatedly, ten times or more. The chain is built from TRBV20-1 and TRBJ2-7; 11 bases align to TRBD2. Looked up from germline, CDR1 is DFQATT and CDR2 is SNEGSKA (reference sequence). The length of the CDR3 is 14 residues. After removal of 4 bases from V and 2 bases from J, the junction contained 4 bases not matched to a gene. CDR3 amino acids: CSATVAGGPYEQYF. CDR3 DNA sequence: TGCAGTGCTACCGTAGCGGGAGGGCCCTACGAGCAGTACTTC.

This clonotype was recorded a few times. The rearrangement joins TRBV11-3 to TRBJ2-3; weak D call: TRBD2 (6 bases). V was pared by 7 bases and J by 0 bases, with 14 bases between. Germline V lookup: CDR1 SGHNT, CDR2 YENEEA. The CDR3 has 15 amino acids. The CDR3 spells CASNKRSGSTDTQYF. The CDR3, as DNA: TGTGCCAGCAACAAACGGAGCGGGAGCACAGATACGCAGTATTTT. Full variable domain (remainder filled in from reference TRBV11-3 and TRBJ2-3): EAGVVQSPRYKIIEKKQPVAFWCNPISGHNTLYWYLQNLGQGPELLIRYENEEAVDDSQLPKDRFSAERLKGVDSTLKIQPAELGDSAVYLCASNKRSGSTDTQYFGPGTRLTVL.

This clonotype was observed many times. The CDR3 region has the DNA TGTGCCAGCAGCTTAGGTGGAGTTGGCTACACCTTC. Translating it yields CASSLGGVGYTF. The chain carries TRBV7-2 and TRBJ1-2; D unclear. The germline V and J ends were trimmed by 1 base and 7 bases, with 7 bases remaining between them. The CDR3 length is 12 residues. The germline V gene has CDR1 SGHTA and CDR2 FQGNSA.

In this sample, this clonotype turned up a few times. The V and J genes are TRBV5-1 and TRBJ2-3; the D gene could be TRBD1 or TRBD2 (5 bases each). Trimming cost V 4 bases and J 4 bases, with 10 bases left between them. Germline lookup yields CDR1 SGHRS and CDR2 YFSETQ. The CDR3 loop spans 13 amino acids. CDR3 bases: TGCGCCAGCAGCACCCGGGGCCCAGATACGCAGTATTTT. Protein: CASSTRGPDTQYF. Using reference TRBV5-1 and TRBJ2-3 for the parts outside the CDR3, the full variable domain is KAGVTQTPRYLIKTRGQQVTLSCSPISGHRSVSWYQQTPGQGLQFLFEYFSETQRNKGNFPGRFSGRQFSNSRSEMNVSTLELGDSALYLCASSTRGPDTQYFGPGTRLTVL.

This clonotype has just a few counts. The genes are TRBV6-2 or TRBV6-3 and TRBJ2-5; maybe TRBD2 (5 bases). The CDR3 is made up of 13 amino acids. The germline V and J ends were trimmed by 4 bases and 5 bases, with 11 bases remaining between them. CDR1 is MNHEY, CDR2 SVGEGT, per germline. Written as DNA, the CDR3 is TGTGCCAGCAGTTCGAACCCGGGGGAGACCCAGTACTTC. Its translation is CASSSNPGETQYF.

This clonotype was counted many times. The chain uses TRBV6-1 and TRBJ2-7, with D possibly TRBD1 on 6 matching bases. The V end lost 6 bases, the J end lost 2 bases, and 17 bases lay between the germline ends. The CDR3 is 15 amino acids. The germline V gene encodes CDR1 MNHNS and CDR2 SASEGT. DNA of the CDR3: TGTGCCAGCAGCAGGGACAAAGGGATACCCTACGAGCAGTACTTC. Translating gives CASSRDKGIPYEQYF.

This clonotype was recorded at least ten times. In DNA form, the CDR3 reads TGCGCCAGCAGCGAAGAGCTGGCAACCTACGAGCAGTACTTC. Translation: CASSEELATYEQYF. This chain uses TRBV5-1 with TRBJ2-7, with D hard to call. This CDR3 is built from 14 residues. Per the germline V gene, CDR1 is SGHRS and CDR2 is YFSETQ. V was clipped by 4 bases and J by 2 bases, with 13 bases between them.

This clonotype was seen more than once but under ten times. This rearrangement joins TRBV4-2 to TRBJ1-2; D gene unclear. The germline CDR1 and CDR2 sequences are LGHNA and YNFKEQ. This CDR3 has 14 amino acids. V was shortened by 0 bases and J by 5 bases, with 10 bases between the two germline ends. The DNA for the CDR3 is TGTGCCAGCAGCCAAGATTCCGGACCGTATGGCTACACCTTC. Translating it yields CASSQDSGPYGYTF.

This clonotype was detected many times. The V call is TRBV20-1, the J call TRBJ2-6, with a possible D match to TRBD2 (7 bases). CDR1 is DFQATT and CDR2 is SNEGSKA in the germline V gene (reference sequence). The CDR3 is 17 residues long. Trimming cost V 2 bases and J 2 bases, with 16 bases left between them. CDR3 protein: CSARSGQGRAGANVLTF. CDR3 sequence (DNA): TGCAGTGCTAGATCAGGGCAGGGGAGGGCTGGGGCCAACGTCCTGACTTTC.

The chain carries TRBV30 and TRBJ2-7; no definite D call. The germline CDR1 and CDR2 sequences are GTSNPN and SVGIG (reference sequence). V shed 2 bases and J shed 2 bases, with 10 bases lying between them. The length of the CDR3 is 13 residues. In DNA form, the CDR3 reads TGTGCCTGGAGTCTGGGATTTCCCTACGAGCAGTACTTC. Translated, it gives CAWSLGFPYEQYF.

This clonotype was observed a few times. The V and J genes are TRBV6-6 and TRBJ1-5; D is uncertain. Germline V gene data show CDR1 as MNHNY and CDR2 as SVGAGI (reference sequence). The V gene lost 6 bases and the J gene lost 0 bases, with 6 bases spanning the gap. The CDR3 extends over 13 amino acids. CDR3 DNA sequence: TGTGCCAGCAGCCAATTTAGCAATCAGCCCCAGCATTTT. Protein product: CASSQFSNQPQHF.

This clonotype was recorded many times. The CDR3 reads CASSYPPQETQYF. The CDR3 bases are TGTGCCAGCAGTTACCCTCCTCAGGAGACCCAGTACTTC. The chain joins TRBV6-6 to TRBJ2-5; the D is unclear. The germline V gene has CDR1 MNHNY and CDR2 SVGAGI (reference sequence). The CDR3 contains 13 residues. The germline V and J ends were trimmed by 2 bases and 5 bases, with 9 bases remaining between them.

This clonotype was picked up many times. The junction shows a germline mismatch at one end, possibly a read error. V usage is TRBV11-1 and J usage is TRBJ2-3, with D tentatively TRBD1 (5 bases). There are 14 residues in the CDR3. CDR1 is SGHAT, CDR2 FQDESV, per germline (reference sequence). CDR3 coding DNA: TGCGCCAGCAGCTCTCAGGGAAGGACAGATACGCAGTATTTT. It encodes CASSSQGRTDTQYF.